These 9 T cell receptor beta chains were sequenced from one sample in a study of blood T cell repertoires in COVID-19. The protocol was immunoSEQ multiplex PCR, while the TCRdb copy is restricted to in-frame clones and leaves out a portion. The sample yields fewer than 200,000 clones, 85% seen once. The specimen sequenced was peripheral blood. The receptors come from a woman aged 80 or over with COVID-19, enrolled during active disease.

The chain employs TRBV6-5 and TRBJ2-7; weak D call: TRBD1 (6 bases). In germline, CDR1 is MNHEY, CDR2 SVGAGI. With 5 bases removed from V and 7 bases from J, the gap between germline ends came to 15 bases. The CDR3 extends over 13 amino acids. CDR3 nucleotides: TGTGCCAGCAGTCCCCCCGGACAGCGAGAGCAGTACTTC. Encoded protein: CASSPPGQREQYF.

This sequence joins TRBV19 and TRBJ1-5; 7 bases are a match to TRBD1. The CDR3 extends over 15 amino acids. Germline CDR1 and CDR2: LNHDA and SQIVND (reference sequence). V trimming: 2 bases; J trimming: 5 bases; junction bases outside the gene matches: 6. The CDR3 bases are TGTGCCAGTAGTATAATTGGACAGGAGTATCAGCCCCAGCATTTT. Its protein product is CASSIIGQEYQPQHF.

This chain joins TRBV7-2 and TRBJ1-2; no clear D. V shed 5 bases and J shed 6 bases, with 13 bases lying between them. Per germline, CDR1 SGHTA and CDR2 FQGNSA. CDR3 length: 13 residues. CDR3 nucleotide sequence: TGTGCCAGCAGCAAAGGGAGTAAGGATGGCTACACCTTC. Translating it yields CASSKGSKDGYTF.

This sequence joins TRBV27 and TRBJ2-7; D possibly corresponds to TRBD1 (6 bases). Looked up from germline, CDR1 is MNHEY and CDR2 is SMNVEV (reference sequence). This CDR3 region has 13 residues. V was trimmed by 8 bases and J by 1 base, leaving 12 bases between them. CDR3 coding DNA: TGTGCCAGCGGGGGCGATATATCCTACGAGCAGTACTTC. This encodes CASGGDISYEQYF.

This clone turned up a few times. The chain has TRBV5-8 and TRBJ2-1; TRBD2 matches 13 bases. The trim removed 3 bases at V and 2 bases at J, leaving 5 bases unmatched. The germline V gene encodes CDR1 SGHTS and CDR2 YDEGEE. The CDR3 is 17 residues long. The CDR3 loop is CASSSGLAGLTYNEQFF. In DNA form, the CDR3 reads TGTGCCAGCAGCTCGGGACTAGCGGGACTAACCTACAATGAGCAGTTCTTC. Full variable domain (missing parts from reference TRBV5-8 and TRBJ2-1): EAGVTQSPTHLIKTRGQQATLRCSPISGHTSVYWYQQALGLGLQFLLWYDEGEERNRGNFPPRFSGRQFPNYSSELNVNALELEDSALYLCASSSGLAGLTYNEQFFGPGTRLTVL.

The CDR3 DNA reads TGTGCCAGCAGCACCGGGTGGGTTGCAGGGTCTGAAAAACTGTTTTTT. It codes for CASSTGWVAGSEKLFF. The V gene is TRBV7-9, the J gene TRBJ1-4; a weak D match, TRBD1 (5 bases). This CDR3 is 16 amino acids long. V shed 5 bases and J shed 7 bases, with 20 bases lying between them. Germline loops: CDR1 SEHNR, CDR2 FQNEAQ (reference sequence).

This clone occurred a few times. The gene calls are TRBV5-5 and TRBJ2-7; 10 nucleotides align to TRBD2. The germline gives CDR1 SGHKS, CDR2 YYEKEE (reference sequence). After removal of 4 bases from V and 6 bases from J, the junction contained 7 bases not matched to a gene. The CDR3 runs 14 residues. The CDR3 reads CASSPSGRIGEQYF. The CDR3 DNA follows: TGTGCCAGCAGCCCTAGCGGGAGAATCGGCGAGCAGTACTTC.

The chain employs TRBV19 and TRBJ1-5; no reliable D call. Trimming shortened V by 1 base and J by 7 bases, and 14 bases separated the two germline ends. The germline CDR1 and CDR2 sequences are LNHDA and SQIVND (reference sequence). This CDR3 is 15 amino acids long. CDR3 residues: CASSIVRSYPQPQHF. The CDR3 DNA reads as TGTGCCAGTAGTATAGTGAGGTCTTATCCCCAGCCCCAGCATTTT.

The CDR3 reads CASSSGQGVGYTF. CDR3 nucleotide sequence: TGTGCCAGCAGCTCCGGACAGGGCGTTGGCTACACCTTC. V is TRBV9 and J is TRBJ1-2; the match to TRBD1 covers 8 bases. Germline CDR1 SGDLS, CDR2 YYNGEE. Unmatched junction bases numbered 6, after V lost 4 bases and J lost 7 bases. The CDR3 is 13 residues long.